The next 23 T cell receptor beta chains were all read from a single sample in a study of T cells in localized non-small cell lung cancer. Some clones are missing from TCRdb's copy, which holds only in-frame ones; the method was immunoSEQ multiplex PCR. This sample carries about 36,000 clones, 70% to 90% of them seen once, and the ten largest clones take about 7%. Sample: peripheral blood, taken before any cancer treatment. These receptors came from a woman aged 35-75 years with stage I lung adenocarcinoma.

This chain links TRBV10-2 with TRBJ2-5; unclear D gene. CDR3 size: 14 residues. CDR1 and CDR2 (germline): WSHSY, SAAADI. The V end lost 7 bases, the J end lost 1 base, and 13 bases lay between the germline ends. This CDR3 is CASNGWAAQETQYF. CDR3 sequence (DNA): TGCGCCAGCAACGGTTGGGCAGCCCAAGAGACCCAGTACTTC.

The chain carries TRBV7-9 and TRBJ1-4; D is ambiguous. The germline gives CDR1 SEHNR, CDR2 FQNEAQ (reference sequence). The CDR3 loop spans 13 amino acids. Trimming left V 7 bases short and J 7 bases short, with 13 bases between. The CDR3 reads CASTAHGREKLFF. The CDR3 DNA is TGTGCCAGCACCGCTCACGGTCGTGAAAAACTGTTTTTT.

The chain is built from TRBV18 and TRBJ1-3; TRBD1 matches at 8 bases. The CDR3 totals 16 residues. Germline V CDR1 and CDR2: KGHSH, LQKENI. J was trimmed by 0 bases and V by 5 bases; bases with no gene match: 6. The CDR3 DNA reads TGTGCCAGCTCAACAGGACAGGGATACTCTGGAAACACCATATATTTT. The encoded protein is CASSTGQGYSGNTIYF.

This chain joins TRBV14 and TRBJ1-1, with D uncertain. Trimming removed 1 base from V and 0 bases from J, with 3 bases in between. Germline V CDR1 and CDR2: SGHDN, FVKESK. CDR3 length equals 13 residues. In DNA, the CDR3 is TGTGCCAGCAGCCAAGCCCTGAACACTGAAGCTTTCTTT. Protein: CASSQALNTEAFF. Combining the CDR3 with reference TRBV14 and TRBJ1-1 gives the whole variable domain EAGVTQFPSHSVIEKGQTVTLRCDPISGHDNLYWYRRVMGKEIKFLLHFVKESKQDESGMPNNRFLAERTGGTYSTLKVQPAELEDSGVYFCASSQALNTEAFFGQGTRLTVV.

The chain joins TRBV5-4 to TRBJ1-3, with D uncertain. CDR1 SGHNT and CDR2 YYREEE come from the germline V gene (reference sequence). The CDR3 is 16 residues long. Between the trimmed V and J ends, which lost 3 bases and 0 bases, there was a span of 13 bases. The CDR3, as DNA: TGTGCCAGCAGCTATGGATTAGTCTCCTCTGGAAACACCATATATTTT. It encodes CASSYGLVSSGNTIYF.

The V call is TRBV11-2, the J call TRBJ1-1; possible D gene TRBD1, 6 bases. The CDR3 is made up of 15 amino acids. Germline V lookup: CDR1 SGHAT, CDR2 FQNNGV. Between the trimmed V and J ends, which lost 3 bases and 2 bases, there was a span of 13 bases. The CDR3 nucleotides read TGTGCCAGCAGCTTGAGGGGGTTGAGTAACACTGAAGCTTTCTTT. Translated: CASSLRGLSNTEAFF.

This CDR3 is CASRSGGNTGELFF. In nucleotides, the CDR3 is TGTGCCAGCAGGAGCGGGGGTAACACCGGGGAGCTGTTTTTT. The chain has TRBV28 and TRBJ2-2, with TRBD2 matching over 8 bases. After removal of 6 bases from V and 2 bases from J, the junction contained 2 bases not matched to a gene. The CDR3 contains 14 residues. Looked up from germline, CDR1 is MDHEN and CDR2 is SYDVKM.

The V gene is TRBV5-4, the J gene TRBJ1-1; D unclear. V was cut by 5 bases and J by 4 bases, with 12 bases left in between. Germline CDR1 and CDR2: SGHNT and YYREEE (reference sequence). The CDR3 spans 13 residues. The CDR3 loop is CASSKVSATEAFF. The CDR3 region has the DNA TGTGCCAGCAGTAAGGTCAGCGCCACTGAAGCTTTCTTT.

V and J are TRBV4-1 and TRBJ2-7; 15 bases are shared with TRBD2. Germline V gene lookup returns CDR1 MGHRA and CDR2 YSYEKL. The CDR3 totals 20 residues. The V and J ends lost 0 bases and 4 bases, in that order; junction bases with no gene match: 13. The CDR3 coding sequence is TGCGCCAGCAGCCAAGATGGAGCCCCCGGACTAGCGGGGGGGAAATACGAGCAGTACTTC. Amino acid sequence: CASSQDGAPGLAGGKYEQYF.

The chain is built from TRBV7-8 and TRBJ2-7; D possibly corresponds to TRBD2 (5 bases). The V and J ends lost 5 bases and 0 bases respectively, with 23 bases between them. The germline gives CDR1 SGHVS, CDR2 FQNEAQ. The CDR3 length is 18 residues. The CDR3 region is CASSLWFPGLISSYEQYF. The CDR3 bases are TGTGCCAGCAGCCTCTGGTTCCCAGGACTGATTAGCTCCTACGAGCAGTACTTC.

The rearrangement joins TRBV13 to TRBJ2-7, with 9 bases matching TRBD1. CDR1 is PRHDT, CDR2 FYEKMQ, per germline (reference sequence). The J segment lost 2 bases and the V segment lost 1 base, leaving 6 bases of the junction unmatched. The CDR3 covers 16 residues. Here the CDR3 DNA reads TGTGCCAGCAGCTTAGCCCGGACAGGGGCCACCTACGAGCAGTACTTC. Translating it yields CASSLARTGATYEQYF.

The rearrangement uses TRBV27 and TRBJ2-7; 7 positions match TRBD2. J was trimmed by 2 bases and V by 7 bases; bases with no gene match: 8. The CDR3 runs to 14 residues. Germline V gene sequence: CDR1 MNHEY, CDR2 SMNVEV (reference sequence). The CDR3 here is CASNRAGNTYEQYF. The CDR3 DNA reads TGTGCCAGCAATCGAGCGGGGAACACCTACGAGCAGTACTTC.

This chain links TRBV18 with TRBJ2-1; 7 bases are shared with TRBD1. The germline V gene encodes CDR1 KGHSH and CDR2 LQKENI. This CDR3 has 14 residues. V lost 6 bases to trimming and J lost 5 bases; unmatched junction nucleotides: 7. The CDR3 spells CASSGDRANNEQFF. CDR3 bases: TGTGCCAGCTCGGGAGACAGGGCAAACAATGAGCAGTTCTTC.

This chain connects TRBV6-5 to TRBJ1-6; D remains unclear. Trimming took 2 bases from V and 6 from J, leaving 14 bases between them. Looked up from germline, CDR1 is MNHEY and CDR2 is SVGAGI. This CDR3 has 16 residues. Here the CDR3 reads CASSYSRGRRNSPLHF. CDR3 bases: TGTGCCAGCAGTTACAGCCGGGGTCGGCGTAATTCACCCCTCCACTTT.

CDR3 DNA: TGTGCCAGCAGCTGGGGCGAGGGGGGACACGAGCAGTACTTC. It encodes CASSWGEGGHEQYF. The gene calls are TRBV7-2 and TRBJ2-7; either TRBD1 or TRBD2 may supply D (6 bases each). Germline V gene sequence: CDR1 SGHTA, CDR2 FQGNSA. The CDR3 is made up of 14 amino acids. Trimming removed 4 bases at V and 5 bases at J, with 15 bases between. The full variable domain, its missing parts supplied by reference TRBV7-2 and TRBJ2-7, is GAGVSQSPSNKVTEKGKDVELRCDPISGHTALYWYRQSLGQGLEFLIYFQGNSAPDKSGLPSDRFSAERTGGSVSTLTIQRTQQEDSAVYLCASSWGEGGHEQYFGPGTRLTVT.

V is TRBV19 and J is TRBJ2-2; D gene ambiguous. The V gene lost 9 bases and the J gene lost 1 base, with 15 bases spanning the gap. This CDR3 region has 15 residues. CDR1 LNHDA and CDR2 SQIVND come from the germline V gene (reference sequence). The CDR3 spells CASAREPGNTGELFF. The CDR3 coding sequence is TGTGCCAGCGCCCGAGAGCCTGGGAACACCGGGGAGCTGTTTTTT.

The V call is TRBV7-9, the J call TRBJ1-1, with D hard to call. Trimming shortened V by 6 bases and J by 6 bases, and 20 bases separated the two germline ends. Germline V lookup: CDR1 SEHNR, CDR2 FQNEAQ (reference sequence). CDR3 length: 15 amino acids. The CDR3 protein is CASSYPRQVAPEAFF. DNA for the CDR3: TGTGCCAGCAGTTACCCTCGGCAGGTGGCCCCTGAAGCTTTCTTT.

This clone is deemed medium-sized. The genes are TRBV5-1 and TRBJ2-7, with TRBD1 matching over 9 bases. CDR1 and CDR2 (germline): SGHRS, YFSETQ. This CDR3 is 15 amino acids long. V was pared by 2 bases and J by 5 bases, with 8 bases of the junction left unmatched. The CDR3 here is CASSLSGTGNNEQYF. CDR3 nucleotide sequence: TGCGCCAGCAGCTTATCCGGGACAGGGAACAACGAGCAGTACTTC.

The chain employs TRBV25-1 and TRBJ1-4; TRBD1 matches at 10 bases. With 2 bases clipped from V and 7 bases from J, the junction kept 7 bases outside the gene matches. The CDR3 runs 16 residues. Germline CDR1 reads MGHDK; CDR2 reads SYGVNS. The CDR3 reads CASSEPPGQGSEKLFF. The DNA of the CDR3 is TGTGCCAGCAGTGAACCTCCGGGACAGGGGAGTGAAAAACTGTTTTTT. Supplemented by reference TRBV25-1 and TRBJ1-4, the full variable domain reads EADIYQTPRYLVIGTGKKITLECSQTMGHDKMYWYQQDPGMELHLIHYSYGVNSTEKGDLSSESTVSRIRTEHFPLTLESARPSHTSQYLCASSEPPGQGSEKLFFGSGTQLSVL.

The rearrangement uses TRBV21-1 and TRBJ1-2. TRBV21-1 is noted as a pseudogene. This CDR3 contains 15 residues. The CDR3, as DNA: TGTGCCAGCAGCAACGTTTCCGGGTTTTTGGGGGGCTACACCTTC. As protein: CASSNVSGFLGGYTF.

This clone was picked up a small number of times. The gene calls are TRBV4-1 and TRBJ2-5; 8 bases align to TRBD2. Germline trimming cut 1 base from V and 1 base from J; bases unmatched to any gene: 5. CDR1 and CDR2 from the germline V gene are MGHRA and YSYEKL. The CDR3 covers 16 residues. CDR3 in DNA: TGCGCCAGCAGCCAAGGGGGCGGGGGGCCCCAAGAGACCCAGTACTTC. Translation gives CASSQGGGGPQETQYF.

This chain links TRBV6-6 with TRBJ2-4; 7 bases are a match to TRBD1. J was trimmed by 0 bases and V by 6 bases; bases with no gene match: 8. Germline V lookup: CDR1 MNHNY, CDR2 SVGAGI (reference sequence). This CDR3 spans 16 amino acids. The CDR3 here is CASSQARGLAKNIQYF. CDR3 DNA sequence: TGTGCCAGCAGCCAGGCTAGGGGGCTAGCCAAAAACATTCAGTACTTC.

The J gene is TRBJ1-2, the V gene TRBV4-1; D is undetermined. Germline loops: CDR1 MGHRA, CDR2 YSYEKL. Trimming pared 4 bases from V and 8 bases from J, leaving 20 bases between. This CDR3 has 15 residues. The CDR3 region has the DNA TGCGCCAGCAGCCGCATCATTCAAAGGTTGTCCGGCTACACCTTC. Its translation: CASSRIIQRLSGYTF.